This T cell receptor beta chain was observed in a study of immune heterogeneity within non-small cell lung tumors. Broader study findings: The high-frequency T-cell receptor beta clonotypes mostly did not match up between individual patients. Tumor sites within a patient were found to share identical dominant CDR3 beta clonotypes, and site-unique high-frequency clones were also present.

TCR beta CDR3 was amplified by multiplex PCR, first round roughly 10 cycles, 32 V and 13 J primers. Using its own MiXCR run on the multiplex PCR reads, TCRdb lists one record per CDR3 protein. The sample lists 5,000 or so distinct CDR3 sequences, 20% to 25% occurring once. By share, this clonotype counts as medium-sized. Its antigen remains unidentified. Template input, which was bulk tumor genomic DNA, totaled 600 to 700 ng per sample. Collection of several biopsies per primary tumor, spaced far apart, took place during surgery. It was patients with untreated, newly diagnosed non-small cell lung cancer who underwent curative surgery. V shed 3 bases and J 6 bases; nucleotides not matched to a gene: 11. The CDR3 sequence is 15 residues long. CDR1 is DFQATT, CDR2 SNEGSKA, per germline (reference sequence).

This chain uses TRBV20-1 with TRBJ2-1, with 7 bases lining up with TRBD2. The TCR sequence derives from a man in his sixties with non-small cell lung cancer. The sample comprised lung tumor tissue. CDR3 loop: CSARAPSGAANEQFF. CDR3 in DNA: TGCAGTGCTAGGGCCCCTAGCGGAGCTGCCAATGAGCAGTTCTTC.